The 9 T cell receptor beta chains in this list originate from one sample, sequenced in a study of T cells in Graves' hyperthyroidism and ophthalmopathy. Amplified TCR beta CDR3 regions derived from RNA transcripts. During a first-round RT-PCR of the TCR CDR3, the HTBI primer set was used. TCRdb called the multiplex PCR reads again in MiXCR, with one record for every CDR3 protein. The sample includes tens of thousands of distinct CDR3 sequences, 40% to 65% of them seen just once. Sequenced: blood. All receptors derive from a woman in her 40s with Graves' ophthalmopathy.

The J gene is TRBJ2-7, the V gene TRBV7-3, with TRBD1 identical over 9 bases. CDR1 SGHTA and CDR2 FQGTGA come from the germline V gene. The CDR3 has 13 residues. With 5 bases clipped from V and 5 bases from J, the junction kept 4 bases outside the gene matches. The CDR3: CASSPGQGNEQYF. The CDR3 bases are TGTGCCAGCAGCCCGGGACAGGGCAACGAGCAGTACTTC.

This clonotype was counted between two and nine times. This may be a read error: a much more frequent sequence differs by one nucleotide. The chain has TRBV6-2 or TRBV6-3 and TRBJ2-7; no clear D. Germline CDR1 is MNHEY and CDR2 is SVGEGT. The CDR3 runs to 15 residues. With 0 bases removed from V and 2 bases from J, the gap between germline ends came to 11 bases. Here the CDR3 DNA reads TGTGCCAGCAGTTACTCTCGAAGCGACGCCTACGAGCAGTACTTC. This sequence encodes CASSYSRSDAYEQYF.

As to this clonotype: The germline gene is not matched at one end of the junction; a read error may be the cause. The rearrangement joins TRBV20-1 to TRBJ2-1; no clear D gene. The germline gives CDR1 DFQATT, CDR2 SNEGSKA (reference sequence). The CDR3 spans 9 residues. The CDR3 region is CSARDGLVF. CDR3 in DNA: TGCAGTGCTAGAGATGGGCTGGTCTTC.

The table lists this clonotype with many counts. The chain recombines TRBV5-1 with TRBJ1-4; perhaps TRBD1 as D (5 bases). The CDR3 totals 16 residues. V was clipped by 0 bases and J by 0 bases, with 9 bases between them. The V gene's germline CDR1 is SGHRS and CDR2 YFSETQ. CDR3 sequence (DNA): TGCGCCAGCAGCTTGGGACAGACTACAACTAATGAAAAACTGTTTTTT. Its translation: CASSLGQTTTNEKLFF.

The chain links TRBV9 to TRBJ2-3; 14 bases line up with TRBD2. V lost 1 base and J lost 5; bases outside the gene matches: 6. The CDR3 extends over 17 amino acids. Germline assignment: CDR1 SGDLS and CDR2 YYNGEE. The CDR3 region has the DNA TGTGCCAGCAGCGTAAATCCTGGACTAGCGGGAGGAGATACGCAGTATTTT. Amino acid sequence: CASSVNPGLAGGDTQYF.

V and J are TRBV20-1 and TRBJ1-4, with TRBD1 as a possible D gene (6 bases). V lost 5 bases to trimming and J lost 8 bases, with 15 bases between them. Germline V CDR1 and CDR2: DFQATT, SNEGSKA (reference sequence). The CDR3 covers 13 residues. CDR3 sequence: CSAADSRDEKLFF. The CDR3 DNA reads as TGCAGTGCTGCGGACAGCCGCGACGAAAAACTGTTTTTT.

Comments on this clonotype: Since the CDR3 does not end with the conserved phenylalanine or tryptophan, this likely comes from a read error. The chain combines TRBV28 with TRBJ2-1; 11 positions agree with TRBD1. Germline V gene data show CDR1 as MDHEN and CDR2 as SYDVKM. Losses at the gene ends were 7 bases for V and 6 bases for J; bases not matched to a gene: 11. The CDR3 is 16 residues long. The CDR3 nucleotides are TGTGCCAGCACTACCATCGGGACAGGGGGGCCCAATGAGCAGTTCCTC. The encoded protein is CASTTIGTGGPNEQFL.

In its sample, this clonotype was seen many times. V usage is TRBV5-6 and J usage is TRBJ2-2; 9 nucleotides match TRBD1. This CDR3 is built from 15 residues. From germline, CDR1 is SGHDT and CDR2 YYEEEE. The J segment lost 4 bases and the V segment lost 3 bases, leaving 4 bases of the junction unmatched. The CDR3 DNA reads as TGTGCCAGCAGCTCTACAGGGGGCGGCACCGGGGAGCTGTTTTTT. This codes for CASSSTGGGTGELFF. Full variable domain (missing parts from reference TRBV5-6 and TRBJ2-2): DAGVTQSPTHLIKTRGQQVTLRCSPKSGHDTVSWYQQALGQGPQFIFQYYEEEERQRGNFPDRFSGHQFPNYSSELNVNALLLGDSALYLCASSSTGGGTGELFFGEGSRLTVL.

As concerns this clonotype: This may come from a read error, since a much larger clone is one base off. The CDR3 does not close with the conserved phenylalanine or tryptophan, likely indicating a read error. This rearrangement joins TRBV7-6 to TRBJ2-6; D is possibly TRBD1 (6 bases). V shed 7 bases and J shed 0 bases, with 13 bases lying between them. This CDR3 region has 16 residues. The germline V gene encodes CDR1 SGHVS and CDR2 FNYEAQ. Written as DNA, the CDR3 is TGTGCCAGCATTCGGGACACCAGCTCTGGGGCCAACGTCCTGACTTGC. It is translated as CASIRDTSSGANVLTC.